This T cell receptor (beta chain) was captured by sequencing in a study of T-cell reconstitution after alpha-beta-depleted transplantation in children. During its preparation, the TCRbeta library received unique molecular identifiers. TCRdb called the PCR reads again in MiXCR, with one record for every CDR3 protein. The sample lists about 210,000 distinct CDR3 sequences, approximately 15% occurring once. This clonotype occurred many times. The CDR3 contains 13 residues. J was trimmed by 5 bases and V by 6 bases; bases with no gene match: 2. Germline-derived CDR1 and CDR2 are SQVTM and ANQGSEA. The V gene is TRBV29-1, the J gene TRBJ1-5; 12 nucleotides line up with TRBD1. Here the sequenced sample was PBMCs, mostly from graft donor cells, taken 360 days after TCRalphabeta/CD19-depleted stem cell transplant. This receptor was identified in a male patient aged 2-15 years who had a stem cell transplant for acute lymphoblastic leukemia, so the T cells may come from the graft donor. The CDR3 is CSVGQGADQPQHF. In DNA form, the CDR3 reads TGCAGCGTGGGACAGGGGGCGGATCAGCCCCAGCATTTT.